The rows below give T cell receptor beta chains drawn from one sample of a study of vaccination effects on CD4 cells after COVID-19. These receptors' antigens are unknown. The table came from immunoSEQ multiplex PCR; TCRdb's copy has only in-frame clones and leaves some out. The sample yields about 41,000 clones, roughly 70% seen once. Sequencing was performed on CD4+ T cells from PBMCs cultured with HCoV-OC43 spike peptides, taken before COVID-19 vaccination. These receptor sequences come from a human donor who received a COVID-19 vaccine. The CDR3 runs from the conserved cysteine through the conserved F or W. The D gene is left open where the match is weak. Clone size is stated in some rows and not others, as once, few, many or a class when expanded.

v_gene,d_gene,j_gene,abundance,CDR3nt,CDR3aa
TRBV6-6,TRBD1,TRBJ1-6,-,TGTGCCAGCAGTCCGCCGGGACAGGGGGCGGCTGATGGAAATTCACCCCTCCACTTT,CASSPPGQGAADGNSPLHF
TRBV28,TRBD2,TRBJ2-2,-,TGTGCCAGCAGGGACGGGACTAGCGGGAGACGATTGGGGAACACCGGGGAGCTGTTTTTT,CASRDGTSGRRLGNTGELFF
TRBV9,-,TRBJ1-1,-,TGTGCCAGCAGTAGGCAGGCGAAAGAGGCTTTCTTT,CASSRQAKEAFF
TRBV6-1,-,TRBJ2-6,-,TGTGCCAGCAGTGAAAGCATCTATTCCGGGGCCAACGTCCTGACTTTC,CASSESIYSGANVLTF
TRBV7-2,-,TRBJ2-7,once,TGTGCCAGCAGCTTAGGGCCCAGGGGAGGGGAGCAGTACTTC,CASSLGPRGGEQYF
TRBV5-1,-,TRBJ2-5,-,TGCGCCAGCTCTGAACCGGGAGAGACCCAGTACTTC,CASSEPGETQYF
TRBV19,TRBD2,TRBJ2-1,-,TGTGCCAGTAGTATTGCGACTAGCGGGTTCCTTACCCACAATGAGCAGTTCTTC,CASSIATSGFLTHNEQFF
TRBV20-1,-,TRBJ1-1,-,TGCAGTGCTAGTCGGGGGGACACTGAAGCTTTCTTT,CSASRGDTEAFF
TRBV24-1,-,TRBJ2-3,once,TGTGCCACCAGTGATCCCAACCGCCCAGATACGCAGTATTTT,CATSDPNRPDTQYF
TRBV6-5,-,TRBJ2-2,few,TGTGCCAGCAGTTTTTCCGGGGAGCTGTTTTTT,CASSFSGELFF
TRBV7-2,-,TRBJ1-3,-,TGTGCCAGCAGCTTAGGCAACTCTGGAAACACCATATATTTT,CASSLGNSGNTIYF
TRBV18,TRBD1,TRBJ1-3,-,TGTGCCAGCTCACTCGGGACAGGGGCTGATGGAAACACCATATATTTT,CASSLGTGADGNTIYF
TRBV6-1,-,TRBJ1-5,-,TGTGCCAGCAGTGAATGGGGGGGCAATCAGCCCCAGCATTTT,CASSEWGGNQPQHF
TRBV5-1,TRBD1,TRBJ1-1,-,TGCGCCAGCAGCAACGACAGGGGGGGAGCTTTCTTT,CASSNDRGGAFF
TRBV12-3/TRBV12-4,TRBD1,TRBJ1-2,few,TGTGCCAGCAGCACAACAGGGGTGGGCTACACCTTC,CASSTTGVGYTF
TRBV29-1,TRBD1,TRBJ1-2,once,TGCAGTGCCGGCGACAGGGGCTATGGCTACACCTTC,CSAGDRGYGYTF
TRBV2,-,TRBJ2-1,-,TGTGCCAGCAGTGAAGGGTATGAGCAGTTCTTC,CASSEGYEQFF
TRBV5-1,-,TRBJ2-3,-,TGCGCCAGCAGCTTGGCGGGATCCTTTACAGATACGCAGTATTTT,CASSLAGSFTDTQYF
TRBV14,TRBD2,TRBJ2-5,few,TGTGCCAGCAGCCCCTCCGGACTAGCGGGGGGCAGAGGGGAGACCCAGTACTTC,CASSPSGLAGGRGETQYF
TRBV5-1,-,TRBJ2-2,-,TGCGCCAGCCGGAAGGAAACAGTTGCCGGGGAGCTGTTTTTT,CASRKETVAGELFF
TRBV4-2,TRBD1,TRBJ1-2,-,TGTGCCAGCAGCCAAGAGCAGGGACAGGGAAATCGGGGCTACACCTTC,CASSQEQGQGNRGYTF
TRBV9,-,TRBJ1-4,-,TGTGCCAGCAGCGCCTACAGTGCAACTAATGAAAAACTGTTTTTT,CASSAYSATNEKLFF
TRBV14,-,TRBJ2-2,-,TGTGCCAGCAGCCGGAACGTCGGGGAGCTGTTTTTT,CASSRNVGELFF
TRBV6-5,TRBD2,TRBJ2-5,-,TGTGCCAGCAGTTACAAGGGACTAGCGATAAAGGAGACCCAGTACTTC,CASSYKGLAIKETQYF
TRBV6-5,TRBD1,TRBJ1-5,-,TGTGCCAGCAGCAAGGACAGGGCCGGGCAGCCCCAGCATTTT,CASSKDRAGQPQHF
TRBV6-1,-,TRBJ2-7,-,TGTGCCAGCAGTGAAGGTGCAGGCGAGCAGTACTTC,CASSEGAGEQYF
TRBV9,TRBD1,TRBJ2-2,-,TGTGCCAGCAGCGTAGCAGGGGGCCCCGGGGAGCTGTTTTTT,CASSVAGGPGELFF
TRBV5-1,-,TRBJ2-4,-,TGCGCCAGCAGCTTGCGGGGCCTCACCGGAACCAAAAACATTCAGTACTTC,CASSLRGLTGTKNIQYF
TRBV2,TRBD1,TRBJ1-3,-,TGTGCCAGCGACGGACAGGGTCCGGGCTCTGGAAACACCATATATTTT,CASDGQGPGSGNTIYF
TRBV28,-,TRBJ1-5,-,TGTGCCAGCCTACCGGGACTCAATCAGCCCCAGCATTTT,CASLPGLNQPQHF
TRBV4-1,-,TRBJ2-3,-,TGCGCCAGCAGCCAGATACACACAGATACGCAGTATTTT,CASSQIHTDTQYF
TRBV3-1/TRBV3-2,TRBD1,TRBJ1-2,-,TGTGCCAGCAGCCAAGCGGGACAGGGGGGTACCTATGGCTACACCTTC,CASSQAGQGGTYGYTF
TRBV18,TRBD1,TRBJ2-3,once,TGTGCCAGCTCACCGGACAGGGAGACAGATACGCAGTATTTT,CASSPDRETDTQYF
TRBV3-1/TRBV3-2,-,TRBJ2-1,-,TGTGCCAGCAGCCAAGATCGTGGCGGTGAGCAGTTCTTC,CASSQDRGGEQFF
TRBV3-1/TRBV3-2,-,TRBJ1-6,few,TGTGCCAGCCGTAATGCGAATTCACCCCTCCACTTT,CASRNANSPLHF
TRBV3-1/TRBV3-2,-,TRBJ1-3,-,TGTGCCAGCAGGCCCCCCTCTGGAAACACCATATATTTT,CASRPPSGNTIYF